Listed here are 12 T cell receptor beta chains from one sample, sequenced in a study of neoadjuvant anti-PD-1 for oral cavity cancer. Produced via immunoSEQ multiplex PCR; TCRdb's table is partial and in-frame only. The table lists 11,000 to 15,000 clones, 71% of them singletons. The sample in question was PBMCs, obtained before nivolumab (anti-PD-1) treatment. The receptors shown here come from a person aged 35-79 years with oral cavity squamous cell carcinoma.

The chain joins TRBV6-5 to TRBJ1-1; 9 bases fit TRBD1. J gave up 4 bases and V 6 bases, and 9 bases lay outside the gene matches. This CDR3 has 15 residues. From germline, CDR1 is MNHEY and CDR2 SVGAGI. The CDR3 region is CASRAVGQGSTEAFF. The CDR3 nucleotides read TGTGCCAGCAGAGCCGTGGGACAGGGAAGCACTGAAGCTTTCTTT.

The gene calls are TRBV2 and TRBJ2-1; D call uncertain. The CDR3 is 15 amino acids. The V gene lost 1 base and the J gene lost 8 bases, with 15 bases spanning the gap. The germline V gene encodes CDR1 SNHLY and CDR2 FYNNEI. The CDR3: CASSEGGWVNYEQFF. The CDR3 DNA reads TGTGCCAGCAGTGAAGGGGGTTGGGTAAATTATGAGCAGTTCTTC.

This clone has only a few counts. The chain combines TRBV18 with TRBJ2-7; 7 bases line up with TRBD1. The CDR3 has 18 residues. Looked up from germline, CDR1 is KGHSH and CDR2 is LQKENI. The junction had 16 bases not matched to a gene; V was cut back by 3 bases and J by 2 bases. The CDR3 nucleotides are TGTGCCAGCTCACCGGACTGGGGGTCGGGACAGCTGCCCTACGAGCAGTACTTC. This gives the protein CASSPDWGSGQLPYEQYF.

CDR3 amino acids: CASSIAAFISGNTIYF. The CDR3 DNA reads as TGTGCCAGTAGTATAGCTGCCTTCATATCGGGAAACACCATATATTTT. The rearrangement links TRBV19 to TRBJ1-3; no clear D gene. V dropped 1 base and J dropped 4 bases, with 14 bases sitting between them. The CDR3 totals 16 residues. The germline gives CDR1 LNHDA, CDR2 SQIVND (reference sequence).

This chain joins TRBV5-6 and TRBJ1-2; D remains unclear. Germline V gene sequence: CDR1 SGHDT, CDR2 YYEEEE. The CDR3 loop spans 15 amino acids. V was trimmed by 4 bases and J by 5 bases, leaving 18 bases between them. CDR3 in DNA: TGTGCCAGCAGCCCCGTCGGGGTACAATGGTATGGCTACACCTTC. Encoded protein: CASSPVGVQWYGYTF.

This chain joins TRBV15 and TRBJ1-1; D ambiguous. Germline assignment: CDR1 LNHNV and CDR2 YYDKDF (reference sequence). The CDR3 is 14 amino acids. The ends were cut back, 1 base at V and 1 base at J, with 7 bases in the middle. For the CDR3, the DNA is TGTGCCACCAGCAGAGGGCCCACGAACACTGAAGCTTTCTTT. Protein: CATSRGPTNTEAFF.

The gene calls are TRBV30 and TRBJ2-7; D is uncertain. In germline, CDR1 is GTSNPN, CDR2 SVGIG (reference sequence). This CDR3 has 13 residues. V was cut by 0 bases and J by 4 bases, with 10 bases left in between. The CDR3 nucleotides are TGTGCCTGGAGTGTAGAAGCCCGGTACGAGCAGTACTTC. Protein product: CAWSVEARYEQYF. The variable domain in full, completed from reference TRBV30 and TRBJ2-7, reads SQTIHQWPATLVQPVGSPLSLECTVEGTSNPNLYWYRQAAGRGLQLLFYSVGIGQISSEVPQNLSASRPQDRQFILSSKKLLLSDSGFYLCAWSVEARYEQYFGPGTRLTVT.

This clone turned up a few times. The chain recombines TRBV5-3 with TRBJ2-7; D is undetermined. TRBV5-3 is placed among ORFs of uncertain function. V lost 1 base and J lost 3, with 17 bases in between. This CDR3 is built from 16 residues. CDR3 sequence: CARSLSFQNRLYEQYF. The CDR3 bases are TGTGCCAGAAGCTTGTCATTTCAGAACCGGCTCTACGAGCAGTACTTC.

V is TRBV6-5 and J is TRBJ2-2; D is uncertain. The germline V gene has CDR1 MNHEY and CDR2 SVGAGI. The CDR3 has 14 residues. V was clipped by 6 bases and J by 1 base, with 9 bases between them. The CDR3 loop is CASSPWENTGELFF. The CDR3 DNA reads TGTGCCAGCAGCCCCTGGGAGAACACCGGGGAGCTGTTTTTT.

This clone was found a few times. This chain uses TRBV4-1 with TRBJ2-7; a weak D match, TRBD2 (6 bases). V lost 0 bases, J lost 0 bases, and 24 bases lay in between. This CDR3 is built from 20 residues. Germline V lookup: CDR1 MGHRA, CDR2 YSYEKL. In DNA form, the CDR3 reads TGCGCCAGCAGCCAAGATATGCTAAGGAGGGCCTCTCAGCTCTCCTACGAGCAGTACTTC. It specifies CASSQDMLRRASQLSYEQYF.

DNA for the CDR3: TGCGCCAGCAGCCCCGGGTCCACACCGCAAGAGACCCAGTACTTC. It is translated as CASSPGSTPQETQYF. The V call is TRBV5-1, the J call TRBJ2-5; D is ambiguous. Germline loops: CDR1 SGHRS, CDR2 YFSETQ. This CDR3 comprises 15 residues. V lost 4 bases and J 2 bases, leaving 15 bases between the germline ends.

The chain has TRBV6-1 and TRBJ2-5; TRBD1 agrees at 12 bases. Matching the DNA end better, TRBJ2-7 makes the J call doubtful. This CDR3 has 15 amino acids. The germline gives CDR1 MNHNS, CDR2 SASEGT. CDR3 nucleotides: TGTGCCAGCATCCAGGGGACAGGGGGCCCAGGCGAGCAGTACTTC. This translates into CASIQGTGGPGEQYF.